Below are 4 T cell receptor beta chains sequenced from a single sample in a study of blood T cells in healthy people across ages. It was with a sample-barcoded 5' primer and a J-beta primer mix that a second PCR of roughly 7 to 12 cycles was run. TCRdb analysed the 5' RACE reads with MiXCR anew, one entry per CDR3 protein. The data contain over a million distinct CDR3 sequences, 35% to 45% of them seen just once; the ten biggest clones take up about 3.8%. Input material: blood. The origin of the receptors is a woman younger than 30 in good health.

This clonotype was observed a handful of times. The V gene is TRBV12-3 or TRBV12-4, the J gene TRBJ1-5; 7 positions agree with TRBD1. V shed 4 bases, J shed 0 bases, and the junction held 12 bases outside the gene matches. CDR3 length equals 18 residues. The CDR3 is CASSSRERGLASNQPQHF. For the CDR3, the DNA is TGTGCCAGCAGTTCCCGGGAGAGGGGGCTCGCTAGCAATCAGCCCCAGCATTTT.

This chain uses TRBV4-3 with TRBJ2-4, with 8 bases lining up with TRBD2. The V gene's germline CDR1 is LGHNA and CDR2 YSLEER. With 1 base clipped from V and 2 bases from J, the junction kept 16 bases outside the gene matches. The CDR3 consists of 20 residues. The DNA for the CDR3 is TGCGCCAGCAGCCAAGGATCTCGGGGGGGCGAGGGTTTAACCAAAAACATTCAGTACTTC. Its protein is CASSQGSRGGEGLTKNIQYF.

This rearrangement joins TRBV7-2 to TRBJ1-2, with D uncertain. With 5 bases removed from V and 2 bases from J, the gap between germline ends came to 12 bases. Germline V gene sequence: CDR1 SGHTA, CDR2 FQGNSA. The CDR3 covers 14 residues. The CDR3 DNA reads TGTGCCAGCAGCGTAGTTGCAGCCAACTATGGCTACACCTTC. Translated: CASSVVAANYGYTF.

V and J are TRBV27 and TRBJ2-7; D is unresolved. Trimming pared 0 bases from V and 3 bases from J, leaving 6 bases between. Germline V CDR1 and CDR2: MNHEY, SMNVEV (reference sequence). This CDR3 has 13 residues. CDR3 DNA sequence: TGTGCCAGCAGTTTATCATCCCACTACGAGCAGTACTTC. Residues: CASSLSSHYEQYF.